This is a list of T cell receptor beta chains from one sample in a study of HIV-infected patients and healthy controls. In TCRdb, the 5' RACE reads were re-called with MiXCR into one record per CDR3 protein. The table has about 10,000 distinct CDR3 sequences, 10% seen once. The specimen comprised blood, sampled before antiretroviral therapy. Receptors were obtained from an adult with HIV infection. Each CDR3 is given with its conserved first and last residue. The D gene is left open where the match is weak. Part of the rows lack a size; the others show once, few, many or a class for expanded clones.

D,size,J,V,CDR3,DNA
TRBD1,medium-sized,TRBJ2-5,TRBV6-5,CASTGGHQETQYF,TGTGCCAGCACAGGGGGCCACCAAGAGACCCAGTACTTC
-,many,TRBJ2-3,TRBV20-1,CSATSLQSEGTDTQYF,TGCAGTGCTACCTCCCTGCAGTCGGAAGGCACAGATACGCAGTATTTT
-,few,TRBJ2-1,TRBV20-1,CSRGSYNEQFF,TGCAGTAGGGGGTCCTACAATGAGCAGTTCTTC
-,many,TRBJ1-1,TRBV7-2,CASSRMGPSNTEAFF,TGTGCCAGCAGCCGAATGGGTCCATCGAACACTGAAGCTTTCTTT
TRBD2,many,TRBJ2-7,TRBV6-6,CASSYLAGFSYEQYF,TGTGCCAGCAGTTACTTAGCGGGGTTCTCCTACGAGCAGTACTTC
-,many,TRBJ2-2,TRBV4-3,CASSQDRFGGRTGELFF,TGCGCCAGCAGCCAAGATCGATTCGGGGGGCGGACCGGGGAGCTGTTTTTT
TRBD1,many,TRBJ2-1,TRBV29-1,CRVVTGENDEQFF,TGCCGGGTGGTTACAGGGGAGAACGATGAGCAGTTCTTC
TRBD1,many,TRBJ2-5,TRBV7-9,CASSLGGGPETQYF,TGTGCCAGCAGCTTAGGAGGGGGCCCAGAGACCCAGTACTTC
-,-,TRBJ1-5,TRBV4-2,CASSQEAGSGQPQHF,TGTGCCAGCAGCCAAGAAGCTGGTTCGGGCCAGCCCCAGCATTTT
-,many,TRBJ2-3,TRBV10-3,CAISGGLSTDTQYF,TGTGCCATCAGTGGGGGCCTAAGCACAGATACGCAGTATTTT
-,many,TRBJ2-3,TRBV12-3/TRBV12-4,CASTLTDTQYF,TGTGCCAGCACCCTTACAGATACGCAGTATTTT
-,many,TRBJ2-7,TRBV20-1,CSAIPVTEQYF,TGCAGTGCTATCCCGGTAACCGAGCAGTACTTC
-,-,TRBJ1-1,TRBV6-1,CATRVGGTEAFF,TGTGCCACCCGGGTTGGGGGTACTGAAGCTTTCTTT
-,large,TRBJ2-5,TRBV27,CASSPTTFQETQYF,TGTGCCAGCAGTCCTACGACCTTTCAAGAGACCCAGTACTTC
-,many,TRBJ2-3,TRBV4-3,CASSQDISDTDTQYF,TGCGCCAGCAGCCAAGATATTAGCGACACAGATACGCAGTATTTT
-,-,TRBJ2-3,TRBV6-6,CASSPYSTDTQYF,TGTGCCAGCAGCCCCTATAGCACAGATACGCAGTATTTT
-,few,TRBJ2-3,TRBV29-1,CSPADSRSPDTQYF,TGCAGCCCAGCGGACAGTCGGTCCCCAGATACGCAGTATTTT
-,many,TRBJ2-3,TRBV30,CAWSMGFADTQYF,TGTGCCTGGAGTATGGGTTTCGCAGATACGCAGTATTTT
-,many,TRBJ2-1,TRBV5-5,CASSLAQAGEGNEQFF,TGTGCCAGCAGCTTGGCCCAGGCAGGGGAGGGCAATGAGCAGTTCTTC
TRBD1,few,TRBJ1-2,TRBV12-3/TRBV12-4,CASVFGRGLSGYTF,TGTGCCAGCGTTTTTGGCAGGGGGCTTAGTGGCTACACCTTC
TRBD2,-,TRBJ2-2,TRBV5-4,CASSPSGGWPGELFF,TGTGCCAGCAGCCCCTCGGGAGGTTGGCCCGGGGAGCTGTTTTTT
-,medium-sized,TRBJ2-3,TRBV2,CASSDGAADTQYF,TGTGCCAGCAGTGATGGGGCAGCAGATACGCAGTATTTT
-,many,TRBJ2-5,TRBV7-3,CASSAGGGSVETQYF,TGTGCCAGCAGCGCCGGGGGCGGGAGTGTAGAGACCCAGTACTTC
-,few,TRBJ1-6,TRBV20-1,CSARDLSTGDNSPLHF,TGCAGTGCTAGAGATCTCTCCACCGGGGATAATTCACCCCTCCACTTT
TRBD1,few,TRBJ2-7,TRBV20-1,CSAISPAGTGTEQYF,TGCAGTGCTATATCCCCCGCCGGGACAGGGACCGAGCAGTACTTC
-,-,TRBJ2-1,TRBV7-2,CASSLNSYNEQFF,TGTGCCAGCAGCTTAAATTCTTACAATGAGCAGTTCTTC
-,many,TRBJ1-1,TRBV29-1,CSVGGGLIDTEAFF,TGCAGCGTTGGTGGGGGCTTGATAGACACTGAAGCTTTCTTT
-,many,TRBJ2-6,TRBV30,CAWGRLRVRSGANVLTF,TGTGCCTGGGGGAGACTAAGGGTCCGCTCTGGGGCCAACGTCCTGACTTTC
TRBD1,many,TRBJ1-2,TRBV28,CASSLIGTGPRYTF,TGTGCCAGCAGTTTAATTGGGACAGGGCCACGCTACACCTTC
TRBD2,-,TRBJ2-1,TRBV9,CASSVRAGRDEQFF,TGTGCCAGCAGCGTAAGAGCAGGGAGGGATGAGCAGTTCTTC
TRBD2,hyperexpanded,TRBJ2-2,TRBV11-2,CASSSSSWGGTGELFF,TGTGCCAGCAGCTCCTCAAGCTGGGGGGGCACCGGGGAGCTGTTTTTT
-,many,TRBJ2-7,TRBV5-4,CASSPASRPYEQYF,TGTGCCAGCAGCCCGGCGTCACGTCCCTACGAGCAGTACTTC
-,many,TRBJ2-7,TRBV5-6,CASSLVRDSSYEQYF,TGTGCCAGCAGCTTGGTCCGTGACAGCTCCTACGAGCAGTACTTC
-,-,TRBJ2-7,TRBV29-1,CSVGLGLVHEQYF,TGCAGCGTTGGGCTGGGTTTGGTCCACGAGCAGTACTTC
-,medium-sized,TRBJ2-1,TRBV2,CASRAGAENNEQFF,TGTGCCAGCAGGGCCGGGGCCGAGAACAATGAGCAGTTCTTC
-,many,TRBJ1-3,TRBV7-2,CASSPVDVGFVGNTIYF,TGTGCCAGCAGCCCAGTTGATGTTGGGTTTGTTGGAAACACCATATATTTT